The 3 T cell receptor beta chains in this list originate from one sample, sequenced in a study of blood T cell repertoires in COVID-19. The table came from immunoSEQ multiplex PCR; TCRdb's copy has only in-frame clones and leaves some out. The sample holds around 130,000 clones, around 84% seen once. The sample consisted of PBMCs or T cells enriched from blood (not recorded which). The source is a man in his forties with acute COVID-19.

This clone was observed a single time. The DNA for the CDR3 is TGCGCCAGCAGCCCCGAGGGTTCTTATGGCTACACCTTC. The encoded protein is CASSPEGSYGYTF. The chain is built from TRBV5-1 and TRBJ1-2; D not certain. Trimming cost V 4 bases and J 5 bases, with 12 bases left between them. The CDR3 sequence is 13 residues long. Per the germline V gene, CDR1 is SGHRS and CDR2 is YFSETQ.

The rearrangement uses TRBV9 and TRBJ2-2; D call uncertain. The V gene's germline CDR1 is SGDLS and CDR2 YYNGEE. The CDR3 consists of 14 residues. The V and J ends lost 3 bases and 4 bases respectively, with 10 bases between them. The CDR3 spells CASSESPSTGELFF. The CDR3 region has the DNA TGTGCCAGCAGCGAATCTCCTTCCACCGGGGAGCTGTTTTTT.

The rearrangement joins TRBV6-5 to TRBJ1-1; TRBD1 is a possible D gene (5 bases). Trimming took 7 bases from V and 7 from J, leaving 22 bases between them. The germline gives CDR1 MNHEY, CDR2 SVGAGI. The CDR3 contains 15 residues. The CDR3 here is CASTQSAGWVGEAFF. CDR3 bases: TGTGCCAGCACCCAGTCGGCAGGGTGGGTTGGTGAAGCTTTCTTT.